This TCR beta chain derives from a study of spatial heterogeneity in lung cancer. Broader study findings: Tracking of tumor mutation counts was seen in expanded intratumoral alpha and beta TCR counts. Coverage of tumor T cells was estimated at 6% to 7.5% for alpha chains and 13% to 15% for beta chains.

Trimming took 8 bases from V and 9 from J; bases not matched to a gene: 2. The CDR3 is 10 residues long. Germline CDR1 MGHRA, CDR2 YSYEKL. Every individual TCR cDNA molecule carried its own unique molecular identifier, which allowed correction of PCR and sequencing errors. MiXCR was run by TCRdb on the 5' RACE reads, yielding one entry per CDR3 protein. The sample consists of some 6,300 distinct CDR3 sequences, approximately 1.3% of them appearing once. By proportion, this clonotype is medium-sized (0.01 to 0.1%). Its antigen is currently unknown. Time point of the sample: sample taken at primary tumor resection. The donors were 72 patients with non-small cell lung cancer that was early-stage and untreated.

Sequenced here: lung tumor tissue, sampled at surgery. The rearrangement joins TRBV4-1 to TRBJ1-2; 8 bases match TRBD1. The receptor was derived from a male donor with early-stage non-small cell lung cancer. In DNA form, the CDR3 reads TGCGCCAGCGGACAGGGCAGCTACACCTTC. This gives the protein CASGQGSYTF.